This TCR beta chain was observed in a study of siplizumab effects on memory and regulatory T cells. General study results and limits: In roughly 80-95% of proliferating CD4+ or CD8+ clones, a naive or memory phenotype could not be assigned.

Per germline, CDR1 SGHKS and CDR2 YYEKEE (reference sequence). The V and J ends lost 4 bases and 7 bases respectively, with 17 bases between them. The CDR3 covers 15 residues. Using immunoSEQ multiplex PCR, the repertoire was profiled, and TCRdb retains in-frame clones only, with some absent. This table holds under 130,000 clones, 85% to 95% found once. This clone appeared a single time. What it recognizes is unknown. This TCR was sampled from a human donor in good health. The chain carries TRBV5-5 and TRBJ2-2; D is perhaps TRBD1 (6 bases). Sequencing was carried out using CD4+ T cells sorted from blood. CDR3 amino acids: CASSGRQVAIGELFF. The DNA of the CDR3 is TGTGCCAGCAGCGGGAGACAGGTAGCAATCGGGGAGCTGTTTTTT.